These 8 T cell receptor beta chains came from one sample sequenced in a study of shared clonotypes between healthy human individuals. Produced via immunoSEQ multiplex PCR; TCRdb's table is partial and in-frame only. Among fewer than 3 million clones, 85% to 95% were seen once, and the ten largest hold 0.3% to 0.45%. Sequencing was done on a sample of naive CD4+ T cells from PBMCs. The subset: CD45RA+ positively selected. These receptors all stem from a man between 18 and 29 years old in good health. Some clones in this sample may be carry-over from other donors' samples.

The V gene is TRBV6-5, the J gene TRBJ1-3; possible D gene TRBD1, 6 bases. The CDR3 is made up of 15 amino acids. Germline CDR1 reads MNHEY; CDR2 reads SVGAGI. V lost 2 bases, J lost 9 bases, and 17 bases lay in between. CDR3 loop: CASSYQGSLGSTIYF. As DNA, the CDR3 is TGTGCCAGCAGTTACCAGGGGTCCCTAGGCAGCACCATATATTTT.

The CDR3 DNA reads as TGTGCCAGCCAGACCGGGTCCTTAGGGAACACTGAAGCTTTCTTT. Protein product: CASQTGSLGNTEAFF. The V and J genes are TRBV19 and TRBJ1-1, with D unclear. The length of the CDR3 is 15 residues. The V end was cut by 9 bases, the J end by 1 base, with 18 bases between. Looked up from germline, CDR1 is LNHDA and CDR2 is SQIVND (reference sequence).

This CDR3 is CASSPRGTQGSEQYF. The CDR3 region has the DNA TGTGCCAGCAGCCCAAGAGGGACACAGGGTTCCGAGCAGTACTTC. The chain links TRBV7-9 to TRBJ2-7; a weak D match, TRBD1 (6 bases). Trimming shortened V by 5 bases and J by 6 bases, and 20 bases separated the two germline ends. The CDR3 loop spans 15 amino acids. CDR1 and CDR2 (germline): SEHNR, FQNEAQ (reference sequence).

CDR3 sequence (DNA): TGTGCCAGCAGTTACTCGCACCAAACGGAAAAACTGTTTTTT. Translating gives CASSYSHQTEKLFF. The chain couples TRBV6-5 to TRBJ1-4; no definite D call. This CDR3 has 14 residues. V was cut by 0 bases and J by 8 bases, with 10 bases left in between. The germline gives CDR1 MNHEY, CDR2 SVGAGI.

This clone appeared once. The chain combines TRBV6-4 with TRBJ2-3, with 13 bases aligning to TRBD2. The CDR3 has 18 residues. The V and J ends lost 2 bases and 10 bases, in that order; junction bases with no gene match: 15. Looked up from germline, CDR1 is MRHNA and CDR2 is SNTAGT. CDR3 DNA sequence: TGTGCCAGCAGTGACCGCCCCGGACTAGCGGGAGCTCACGGGGCGCAGTATTTT. It translates to CASSDRPGLAGAHGAQYF.

This chain links TRBV28 with TRBJ1-1, with D perhaps TRBD1 (6 bases). CDR1 is MDHEN and CDR2 is SYDVKM in the germline V gene. The CDR3 covers 16 residues. The ends were cut back, 1 base at V and 3 bases at J, with 15 bases in the middle. CDR3 coding DNA: TGTGCCAGCAGTTTATCAAGAAGGGGGAAGGACACTGAAGCTTTCTTT. Residues: CASSLSRRGKDTEAFF.

The V call is TRBV27, the J call TRBJ1-1, with D unresolved. This CDR3 contains 16 residues. The V gene lost 5 bases and the J gene lost 4 bases, with 20 bases spanning the gap. CDR1 is MNHEY, CDR2 SMNVEV, per germline (reference sequence). The CDR3 spells CASSPRPGSGSTEAFF. CDR3 DNA: TGTGCCAGCAGTCCACGCCCGGGGAGTGGCAGCACTGAAGCTTTCTTT.

In DNA form, the CDR3 reads TGTGCCAGCAGCCACCCCCAGGGAATGGTATATGGCTACACCTTC. It encodes CASSHPQGMVYGYTF. The chain joins TRBV4-2 to TRBJ1-2; D may be TRBD1 (5 bases). With 3 bases removed from V and 5 bases from J, the gap between germline ends came to 16 bases. CDR1 is LGHNA, CDR2 YNFKEQ, per germline. The CDR3 length is 15 residues.